A single T cell receptor (beta chain) is shown here with its context. CDR3 length: 16 amino acids. With V trimmed by 2 bases and J by 8 bases, 11 bases remained unmatched. Germline V gene lookup returns CDR1 KGHDR and CDR2 SFDVKD. Profiling relied on immunoSEQ multiplex PCR, and the TCRdb table lists in-frame clones only, not all of them. The sample shows about 150,000 clones, 80% to 95% of them seen only once. The data stem from a study of control samples from healthy donors and cancer patients. Sequenced input: blood. The chain uses TRBV24-1 and TRBJ1-2; 9 positions agree with TRBD1. This receptor was taken from a woman aged 25-40 years in good health. The CDR3 reads CATSDSGTGRGGGYTF. In DNA, the CDR3 is TGTGCCACCAGTGATTCCGGGACAGGGAGGGGAGGAGGCTACACCTTC.